One sample yielded the 19 T cell receptor beta chains listed below, sequenced in a study of blood T cell repertoires in COVID-19. Using immunoSEQ multiplex PCR, the repertoire was profiled, and TCRdb retains in-frame clones only, with some absent. The table includes some 250,000 clones, around 85% detected once. Sequencing input: peripheral blood. These receptors originate from a woman aged 25 to 39 who had recovered from COVID-19.

The V and J genes are TRBV2 and TRBJ2-3; 7 bases line up with TRBD1. CDR3 length equals 15 residues. J was trimmed by 0 bases and V by 6 bases; bases with no gene match: 6. Germline V gene lookup returns CDR1 SNHLY and CDR2 FYNNEI. CDR3 nucleotides: TGTGCCAGCAGCACCGGGACAGACAGCACAGATACGCAGTATTTT. Protein product: CASSTGTDSTDTQYF.

V usage is TRBV3-1 (or the pseudogene TRBV3-2) and J usage is TRBJ2-5; TRBD1 is a possible D gene (7 bases). Germline V gene data show CDR1 as LGHDT and CDR2 as YNNKEL (reference sequence). Trimming stripped 1 base from V and 5 bases from J, with 17 bases between. CDR3 size: 16 residues. The CDR3, as DNA: TGTGCCAGCAGCCAAGGAGGACAGGCCCGGGGGGAGACCCAGTACTTC. Translation gives CASSQGGQARGETQYF.

The chain recombines TRBV6-5 with TRBJ1-3; TRBD1 might be the D (6 bases). Germline CDR1 reads MNHEY; CDR2 reads SVGAGI. V lost 6 bases and J lost 1, with 13 bases in between. This CDR3 comprises 15 residues. The DNA for the CDR3 is TGTGCCAGCAGCCCCAGCGACAGGTCTGGAAACACCATATATTTT. It is translated as CASSPSDRSGNTIYF.

The genes are TRBV12-3 or TRBV12-4 and TRBJ2-2, with D possibly being TRBD2 (6 bases). The CDR3 spans 12 residues. Trimming pared 6 bases from V and 7 bases from J, leaving 9 bases between. The CDR3 DNA is TGTGCCAGCAGCCTCGGGGGCGGGGAGCTGTTTTTT. Its translation: CASSLGGGELFF.

The chain carries TRBV7-6 and TRBJ1-2, with D perhaps matching TRBD1 (6 bases). Deletions cut 5 bases from V and 4 bases from J, with 20 bases between. The CDR3 has 16 residues. Germline V CDR1 and CDR2: SGHVS, FNYEAQ. The CDR3 nucleotides are TGTGCCAGCAGCCCAAATACAGGGAACAATTTCTATGGCTACACCTTC. Translating it yields CASSPNTGNNFYGYTF.

J is TRBJ2-1 and V is TRBV6-5, with 7 nucleotides matching TRBD1. Germline CDR1 is MNHEY and CDR2 is SVGAGI. V trimming: 6 bases; J trimming: 4 bases; junction bases outside the gene matches: 9. The CDR3 is 15 amino acids. CDR3 in amino acids: CASSDQGQPYNEQFF. The CDR3 DNA follows: TGTGCCAGCAGCGACCAGGGACAGCCGTACAATGAGCAGTTCTTC.

The genes are TRBV27 and TRBJ1-1, with D possibly TRBD1 on 6 matching bases. The germline CDR1 and CDR2 sequences are MNHEY and SMNVEV (reference sequence). The germline V and J ends were trimmed by 6 bases and 4 bases, with 15 bases remaining between them. The CDR3 is made up of 14 amino acids. The CDR3 nucleotides read TGTGCCAGCAGCCTACAGGGACCTAGCACTGAAGCTTTCTTT. Residues: CASSLQGPSTEAFF.

This sequence joins TRBV14 and TRBJ2-2, with a possible D match to TRBD1 (5 bases). The ends were cut back, 6 bases at V and 2 bases at J, with 10 bases in the middle. Germline V gene lookup returns CDR1 SGHDN and CDR2 FVKESK. The CDR3 sequence is 14 residues long. CDR3 loop: CASRWTQNTGELFF. The CDR3 DNA reads as TGTGCCAGCAGGTGGACACAAAACACCGGGGAGCTGTTTTTT. Full variable domain (missing parts from reference TRBV14 and TRBJ2-2): EAGVTQFPSHSVIEKGQTVTLRCDPISGHDNLYWYRRVMGKEIKFLLHFVKESKQDESGMPNNRFLAERTGGTYSTLKVQPAELEDSGVYFCASRWTQNTGELFFGEGSRLTVL.

The chain uses TRBV11-3 and TRBJ2-1; D ambiguous. This CDR3 comprises 11 residues. With 5 bases removed from V and 7 bases from J, the gap between germline ends came to 6 bases. The germline V gene encodes CDR1 SGHNT and CDR2 YENEEA. In DNA form, the CDR3 reads TGTGCCAGCAGCATTCAGAATGAGCAGTTCTTC. Translating it yields CASSIQNEQFF.

The chain has TRBV4-1 and TRBJ2-1; 7 nucleotides match TRBD1. The CDR3 totals 14 residues. Germline V CDR1 and CDR2: MGHRA, YSYEKL. The V and J ends lost 2 bases and 10 bases, in that order; junction bases with no gene match: 8. The CDR3 DNA follows: TGCGCCAGCAGCCAAAGTTCACCGGGACAGGAGCAGTTCTTC. This codes for CASSQSSPGQEQFF.

This chain uses TRBV5-4 with TRBJ2-7; weak D call: TRBD1 (6 bases). Germline CDR1 is SGHNT and CDR2 is YYREEE (reference sequence). Trimming shortened V by 0 bases and J by 5 bases, and 15 bases separated the two germline ends. This CDR3 spans 15 amino acids. CDR3 protein: CASSLVTGGHNEQYF. DNA of the CDR3: TGTGCCAGCAGCTTGGTGACAGGTGGGCACAACGAGCAGTACTTC.

CDR3 bases: TGTGCCAGCTCACCACCGGTGGCGGTCTCCTACAATGAGCAGTTCTTC. As protein: CASSPPVAVSYNEQFF. J is TRBJ2-1 and V is TRBV18, with D unresolved. In germline, CDR1 is KGHSH, CDR2 LQKENI. This CDR3 has 16 amino acids. The V end lost 0 bases, the J end lost 0 bases, and 9 bases lay between the germline ends.

The rearrangement links TRBV6-2 or TRBV6-3 to TRBJ1-1; 9 bases align to TRBD1. Germline CDR1 is MNHEY and CDR2 is SVGEGT. This CDR3 comprises 18 residues. The trim removed 2 bases at V and 5 bases at J, leaving 15 bases unmatched. In DNA, the CDR3 is TGTGCCAGCAGTTACCGGAGGGACAGGGACGTTGAAAGGACTGAAGCTTTCTTT. As protein: CASSYRRDRDVERTEAFF.

This clone came up once. This sequence joins TRBV2 and TRBJ2-1, with 12 bases matching TRBD2. Germline loops: CDR1 SNHLY, CDR2 FYNNEI. This CDR3 has 15 amino acids. The junction had 5 bases not matched to a gene; V was cut back by 1 base and J by 10 bases. DNA of the CDR3: TGTGCCAGCAGTGAAGTGGCTAGCGGGGGGGAGGAGCAGTTCTTC. Residues: CASSEVASGGEEQFF.

The CDR3 is CASSLWGSLNTEAFF. For the CDR3, the DNA is TGTGCCAGCAGCCTATGGGGCTCACTGAACACTGAAGCTTTCTTT. The chain couples TRBV7-2 to TRBJ1-1; weak D call: TRBD1 (5 bases). V lost 5 bases and J 0 bases, leaving 13 bases between the germline ends. The CDR3 spans 15 residues. Germline loops: CDR1 SGHTA, CDR2 FQGNSA. Supplemented by reference TRBV7-2 and TRBJ1-1, the full variable domain reads GAGVSQSPSNKVTEKGKDVELRCDPISGHTALYWYRQSLGQGLEFLIYFQGNSAPDKSGLPSDRFSAERTGGSVSTLTIQRTQQEDSAVYLCASSLWGSLNTEAFFGQGTRLTVV.

This sequence joins TRBV9 and TRBJ2-3, with D perhaps TRBD2 (6 bases). The CDR3 loop spans 14 amino acids. Germline-derived CDR1 and CDR2 are SGDLS and YYNGEE. The V gene lost 3 bases and the J gene lost 4 bases, with 12 bases spanning the gap. In DNA, the CDR3 is TGTGCCAGCAGCGCCACCTGGGGGGCAGATACGCAGTATTTT. Translated, it gives CASSATWGADTQYF.

The CDR3 sequence: CASSLGFTSVGGELFF. The CDR3 nucleotides are TGCGCCAGCAGCCTAGGCTTTACTAGCGTAGGGGGGGAGCTGTTTTTT. The gene calls are TRBV4-3 and TRBJ2-2; TRBD2 aligns across 7 bases. Unmatched junction bases numbered 13, after V lost 4 bases and J lost 8 bases. There are 16 residues in the CDR3. Per germline, CDR1 LGHNA and CDR2 YSLEER.

The chain joins TRBV11-2 to TRBJ1-1; 9 nucleotides match TRBD1. Germline values: CDR1 SGHAT, CDR2 FQNNGV. This CDR3 region has 17 residues. The trim removed 3 bases at V and 4 bases at J, leaving 12 bases unmatched. CDR3 amino acids: CASSFNDGQGPGTEAFF. The CDR3, as DNA: TGTGCCAGCAGCTTCAACGACGGACAGGGGCCGGGCACTGAAGCTTTCTTT. Together with reference TRBV11-2 and TRBJ1-1, the CDR3 gives the full variable domain: EAGVAQSPRYKIIEKRQSVAFWCNPISGHATLYWYQQILGQGPKLLIQFQNNGVVDDSQLPKDRFSAERLKGVDSTLKIQPAKLEDSAVYLCASSFNDGQGPGTEAFFGQGTRLTVV.

This chain uses TRBV4-1 with TRBJ1-2; D ambiguous. Trimming cost V 0 bases and J 5 bases, with 13 bases left between them. Germline V lookup: CDR1 MGHRA, CDR2 YSYEKL. There are 15 residues in the CDR3. The CDR3 here is CASSQDMSTGYGYTF. In nucleotides, the CDR3 is TGCGCCAGCAGCCAAGATATGTCAACGGGGTATGGCTACACCTTC.